The text below deals with one T cell receptor beta chain. The data derive from a study of shared clonotypes between healthy human individuals. The authors ran the assay at deep level. It was across several immunoSEQ plates that each subset's genomic DNA was evenly split. This table comes from immunoSEQ multiplex PCR, and its TCRdb copy is limited to in-frame clones, with some not included. This sample has under 600,000 clones, with 75% to 80% found just once. The donor population consisted of healthy HIV-negative adults with no recent acute infections or vaccinations. Tens of millions of PBMCs supplied genomic DNA for unsorted samples. V shed 3 bases and J 4 bases; nucleotides not matched to a gene: 11. The CDR3 runs 16 residues. Germline values: CDR1 LGHNA, CDR2 YSLEER.

The sequenced sample was PBMCs. The TCR was taken from a woman aged 35 to 49 in good health. Some clones in this sample may be carry-over from other donors' samples. The chain employs TRBV4-3 and TRBJ1-1; 7 nucleotides match TRBD1. This CDR3 is CASSQGQSLGGTEAFF. CDR3 nucleotide sequence: TGCGCCAGCAGCCAGGGACAGTCGTTAGGTGGCACTGAAGCTTTCTTT.